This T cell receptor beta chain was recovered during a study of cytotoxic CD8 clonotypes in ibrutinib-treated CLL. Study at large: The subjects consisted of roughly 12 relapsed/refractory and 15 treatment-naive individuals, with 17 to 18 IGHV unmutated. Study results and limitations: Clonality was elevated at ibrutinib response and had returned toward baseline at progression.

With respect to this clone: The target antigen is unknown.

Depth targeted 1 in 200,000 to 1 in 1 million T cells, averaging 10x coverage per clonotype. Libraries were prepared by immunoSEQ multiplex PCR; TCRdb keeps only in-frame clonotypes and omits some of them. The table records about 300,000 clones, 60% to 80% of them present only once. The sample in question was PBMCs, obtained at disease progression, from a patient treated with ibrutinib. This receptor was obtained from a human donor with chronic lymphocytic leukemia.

DNA for the CDR3: TGTGCCAGCAGTTCCACGACTAGCGGGGAACAAGAGACCCAGTACTTC. Protein sequence: CASSSTTSGEQETQYF. The chain joins TRBV6-5 to TRBJ2-5; 11 bases align to TRBD2. This CDR3 spans 16 amino acids. V lost 4 bases, J lost 2 bases, and 6 bases stayed unmatched. Germline V gene sequence: CDR1 MNHEY, CDR2 SVGAGI.